This T cell receptor (beta chain) appears in the sequencing data of a study of T cell repertoires in cytomegalovirus infection. The wider study: Both a matching HLA type and CMV infection were indicated by public TCR beta signatures. Overall study results and limits: HLA-C-restricted CMV-specific TCR beta clonotypes prevailed in the ex vivo response.

MiXCR, run by TCRdb on the reads, gives a single entry per CDR3 protein. The sample yields around 100,000 distinct CDR3 sequences, 20% to 30% seen once. This clonotype was detected ten times or more. Its target is unknown. The sequence came from a human donor in good health (CMV status not recorded). Some clones in this sample may be carry-over from other donors' samples. Material for sequencing was CD8+ T cells from PBMCs.

As DNA, the CDR3 is TGTGCCAGCAGCCCGACTAGCGGGGGGGCGAATACGCAGTATTTT. It is translated as CASSPTSGGANTQYF. The V call is TRBV7-3, the J call TRBJ2-3, with 14 bases fitting TRBD2. The CDR3 runs to 15 residues. V was pared by 5 bases and J by 7 bases, with 5 bases of the junction left unmatched. The V gene's germline CDR1 is SGHTA and CDR2 FQGTGA. Together with reference TRBV7-3 and TRBJ2-3, the CDR3 gives the full variable domain: GAGVSQTPSNKVTEKGKYVELRCDPISGHTALYWYRQSLGQGPEFLIYFQGTGAADDSGLPNDRFFAVRPEGSVSTLKIQRTERGDSAVYLCASSPTSGGANTQYFGPGTRLTVL.